The 5 T cell receptor beta chains below all came from one sample that was sequenced in a study of CD8+CD57+ T cells in acquired aplastic anemia. Profiling of TCR beta VDJ combinations and CDR3 sequences used genomic DNA as template. One entry per CDR3 protein, called by TCRdb with MiXCR from the reads. Altogether 74,000 or so distinct CDR3 sequences are present, roughly 50% being singletons, with the ten largest covering about 8.3%. Sequencing was done on a sample of sorted CD4+, CD8+, or CD8+CD57+ T cells (not recorded which) from PBMCs. The receptor set was obtained from a human donor in good health, serving as a control.

The J gene is TRBJ1-2, the V gene TRBV20-1; D is ambiguous. The CDR3 consists of 12 residues. Germline CDR1 reads DFQATT; CDR2 reads SNEGSKA (reference sequence). The germline V and J ends were trimmed by 0 bases and 8 bases, with 10 bases remaining between them. CDR3 amino acids: CSARDLNRGYTF. The DNA for the CDR3 is TGCAGTGCTAGAGACTTAAACCGAGGCTACACCTTC.

By sample fraction, this clonotype is medium-sized. The gene calls are TRBV7-2 and TRBJ1-2; D ambiguous. V shed 5 bases and J shed 4 bases, with 8 bases lying between them. Per the germline V gene, CDR1 is SGHTA and CDR2 is FQGNSA. This CDR3 contains 12 residues. For the CDR3, the DNA is TGTGCCAGCAGCACCTCCATCTATGGCTACACCTTC. It is translated as CASSTSIYGYTF. Complete variable domain (other parts from reference TRBV7-2 and TRBJ1-2): GAGVSQSPSNKVTEKGKDVELRCDPISGHTALYWYRQSLGQGLEFLIYFQGNSAPDKSGLPSDRFSAERTGGSVSTLTIQRTQQEDSAVYLCASSTSIYGYTFGSGTRLTVV.

Concerning this clonotype itself: Relative to the germline gene, one junction end is altered; a read error may explain this. The chain joins TRBV7-9 to TRBJ2-7, with TRBD1 matching 10 bases. CDR1 SEHNR and CDR2 FQNEAQ come from the germline V gene (reference sequence). The CDR3 spans 15 residues. The CDR3 DNA reads as TGTGCCAGCAGGTTGAACCGGGACAGGGGCTACGAACAGTACTTC. It encodes CASRLNRDRGYEQYF.

This clonotype was seen ten or more times. The V gene is TRBV20-1, the J gene TRBJ2-3, with D possibly TRBD2 on 6 matching bases. The CDR3 sequence is 14 residues long. Germline V gives CDR1 DFQATT, CDR2 SNEGSKA (reference sequence). Trimming took 6 bases from V and 6 from J, leaving 19 bases between them. DNA for the CDR3: TGCAGTGCGTCGTCGGGGGACCTTCGGGATACGCAGTATTTT. Translating it yields CSASSGDLRDTQYF.

This chain links TRBV7-3 with TRBJ2-7, with TRBD1 matching over 8 bases. Germline CDR1 reads SGHTA; CDR2 reads FQGTGA. This CDR3 has 13 amino acids. Losses at the gene ends were 6 bases for V and 7 bases for J; bases not matched to a gene: 8. Here the CDR3 DNA reads TGTGCCAGCAGTCCCGGGACAGGTAGGGAGCAGTACTTC. Translated, it gives CASSPGTGREQYF.